Sequencing of this TCR beta chain was carried out in a study of blood T cell repertoires in COVID-19. Study details: Researchers got acute and convalescent COVID-19 samples from the United States, Italy and Spain. T cells, B-cell-depleted T cells, or PBMCs provided the cDNA or gDNA that served as material.

Trimming cost V 0 bases and J 0 bases, with 12 bases left between them. In germline, CDR1 is MNHEY, CDR2 SVGAGI. CDR3 size: 16 residues. Authors' data handling: Amplifying reference gene primers gave estimates of nucleated cell counts. Profiling relied on immunoSEQ multiplex PCR, and the TCRdb table lists in-frame clones only, not all of them. V, J and clone size are taken as reported in that table, and D and trimming were inferred from the DNA itself. The table lists 150,000 to 200,000 clones, approximately 83% of them singletons. The receptor comes from a man in his 60s with acute or convalescent COVID-19. The sample was peripheral blood. The chain combines TRBV6-5 with TRBJ2-7, with D possibly matching TRBD1 (5 bases). The CDR3 sequence is CASSYSSDTFSYEQYF. DNA of the CDR3: TGTGCCAGCAGTTACTCCTCGGACACGTTCTCCTACGAGCAGTACTTC.